This record looks at one TCR beta chain sequence and its context. These data come from a study of radiotherapy plus CTLA-4 blockade in lung cancer. CDR3 length equals 13 residues. Trimming pared 5 bases from V and 8 bases from J, leaving 15 bases between. Per germline, CDR1 LNHDA and CDR2 SQIVND (reference sequence). Assay used: immunoSEQ multiplex PCR; TCRdb lists only in-frame clones, some missing. The profile shows approximately 78,000 clones, roughly 75% of them singletons. The source of this sequence is a human donor with non-small cell lung cancer who had a complete response to radiotherapy plus ipilimumab. This specimen was peripheral blood, taken from a patient treated with radiotherapy plus ipilimumab. The chain links TRBV19 to TRBJ1-2, with D hard to call. The CDR3 DNA is TGTGCCAGTAGTTGGCGTGGGAGTGTGGGCTACACCTTC. Its protein is CASSWRGSVGYTF. The full variable domain, rest sourced from reference TRBV19 and TRBJ1-2, is DGGITQSPKYLFRKEGQNVTLSCEQNLNHDAMYWYRQDPGQGLRLIYYSQIVNDFQKGDIAEGYSVSREKKESFPLTVTSAQKNPTAFYLCASSWRGSVGYTFGSGTRLTVV.